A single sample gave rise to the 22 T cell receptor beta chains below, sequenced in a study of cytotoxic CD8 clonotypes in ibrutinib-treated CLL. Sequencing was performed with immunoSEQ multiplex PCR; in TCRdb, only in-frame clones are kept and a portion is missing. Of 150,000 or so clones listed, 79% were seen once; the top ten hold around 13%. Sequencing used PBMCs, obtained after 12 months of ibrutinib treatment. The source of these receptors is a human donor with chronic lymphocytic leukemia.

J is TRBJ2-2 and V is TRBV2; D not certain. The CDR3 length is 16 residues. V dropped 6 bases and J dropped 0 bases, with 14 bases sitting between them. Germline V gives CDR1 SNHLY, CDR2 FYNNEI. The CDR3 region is CASSLEWQTNTGELFF. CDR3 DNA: TGTGCCAGCAGCTTGGAGTGGCAGACGAACACCGGGGAGCTGTTTTTT.

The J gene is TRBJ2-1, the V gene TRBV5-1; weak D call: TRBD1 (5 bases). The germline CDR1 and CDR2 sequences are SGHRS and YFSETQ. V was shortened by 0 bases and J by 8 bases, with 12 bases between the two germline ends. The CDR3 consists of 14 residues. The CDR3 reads CASSLGQPGDEQFF. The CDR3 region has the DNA TGCGCCAGCAGCTTGGGACAGCCTGGCGATGAGCAGTTCTTC.

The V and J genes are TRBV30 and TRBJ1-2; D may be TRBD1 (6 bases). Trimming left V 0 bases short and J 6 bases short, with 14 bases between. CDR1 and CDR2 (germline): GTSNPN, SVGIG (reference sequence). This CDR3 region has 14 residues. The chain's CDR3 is CAWSVSPGAHGYTF. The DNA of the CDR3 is TGTGCCTGGAGTGTATCCCCAGGGGCGCATGGCTACACCTTC.

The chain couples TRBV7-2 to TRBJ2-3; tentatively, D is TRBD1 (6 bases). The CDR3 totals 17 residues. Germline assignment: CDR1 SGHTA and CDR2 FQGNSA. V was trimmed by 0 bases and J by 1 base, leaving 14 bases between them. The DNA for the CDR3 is TGTGCCAGCAGCTTAGCGATCTACAGGGACGGCACAGATACGCAGTATTTT. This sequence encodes CASSLAIYRDGTDTQYF.

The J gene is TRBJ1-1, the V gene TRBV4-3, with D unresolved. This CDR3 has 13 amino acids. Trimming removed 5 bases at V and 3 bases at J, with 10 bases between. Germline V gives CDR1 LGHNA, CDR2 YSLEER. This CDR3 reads CASSFGRDTEAFF. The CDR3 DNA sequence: TGCGCCAGCAGCTTCGGAAGGGACACTGAAGCTTTCTTT.

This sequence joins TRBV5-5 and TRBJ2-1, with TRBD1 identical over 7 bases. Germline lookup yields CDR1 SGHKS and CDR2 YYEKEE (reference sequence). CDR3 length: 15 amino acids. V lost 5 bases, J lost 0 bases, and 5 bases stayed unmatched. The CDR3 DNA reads TGTGCCAGCAGTTTGACAGGGCTCTCCTACAATGAGCAGTTCTTC. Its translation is CASSLTGLSYNEQFF.

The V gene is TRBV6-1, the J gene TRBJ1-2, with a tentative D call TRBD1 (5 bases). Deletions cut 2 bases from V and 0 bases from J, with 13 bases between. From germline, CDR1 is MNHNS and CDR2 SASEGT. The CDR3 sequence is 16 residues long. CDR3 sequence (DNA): TGTGCCAGCAGTGAATTTTGGGGGGAATCTAACTATGGCTACACCTTC. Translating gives CASSEFWGESNYGYTF.

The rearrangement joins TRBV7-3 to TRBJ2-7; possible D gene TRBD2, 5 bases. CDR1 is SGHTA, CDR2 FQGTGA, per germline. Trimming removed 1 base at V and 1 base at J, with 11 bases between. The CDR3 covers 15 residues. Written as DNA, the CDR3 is TGTGCCAGCAGCTTAAGTGAGGGCAGTTCCTACGAGCAGTACTTC. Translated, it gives CASSLSEGSSYEQYF.

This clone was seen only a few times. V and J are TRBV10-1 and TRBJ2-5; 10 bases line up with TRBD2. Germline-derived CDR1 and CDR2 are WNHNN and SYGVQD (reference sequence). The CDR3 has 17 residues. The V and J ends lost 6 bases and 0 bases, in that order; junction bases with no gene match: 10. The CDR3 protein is CASSNPPGLANQETQYF. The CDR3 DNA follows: TGCGCCAGCAGCAACCCCCCGGGACTAGCGAACCAAGAGACCCAGTACTTC.

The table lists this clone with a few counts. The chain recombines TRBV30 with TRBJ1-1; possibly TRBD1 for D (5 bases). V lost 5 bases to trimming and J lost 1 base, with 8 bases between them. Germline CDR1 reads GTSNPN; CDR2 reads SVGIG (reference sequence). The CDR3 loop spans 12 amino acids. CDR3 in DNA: TGTGCCTGGTCCGGGACGAACACTGAAGCTTTCTTT. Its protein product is CAWSGTNTEAFF.

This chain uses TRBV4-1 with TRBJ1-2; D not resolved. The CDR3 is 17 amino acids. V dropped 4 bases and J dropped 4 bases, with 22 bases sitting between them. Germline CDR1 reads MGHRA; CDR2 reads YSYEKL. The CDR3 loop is CASSLGPDGAWGYGYTF. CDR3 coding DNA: TGCGCCAGCAGCCTGGGCCCGGACGGCGCCTGGGGCTATGGCTACACCTTC.

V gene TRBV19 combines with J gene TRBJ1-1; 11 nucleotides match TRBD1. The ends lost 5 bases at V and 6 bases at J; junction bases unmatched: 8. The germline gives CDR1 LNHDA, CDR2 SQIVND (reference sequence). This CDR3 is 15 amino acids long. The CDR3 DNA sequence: TGTGCCAGTAGTCTCCGGACAGGGGGCAGGGCTGAAGCTTTCTTT. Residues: CASSLRTGGRAEAFF.

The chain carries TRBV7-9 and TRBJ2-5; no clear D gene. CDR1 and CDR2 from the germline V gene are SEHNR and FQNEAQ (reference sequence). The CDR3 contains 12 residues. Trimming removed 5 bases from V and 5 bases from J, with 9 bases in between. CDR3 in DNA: TGTGCCAGCAGCCTTAATCTCGAGACCCAGTACTTC. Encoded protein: CASSLNLETQYF.

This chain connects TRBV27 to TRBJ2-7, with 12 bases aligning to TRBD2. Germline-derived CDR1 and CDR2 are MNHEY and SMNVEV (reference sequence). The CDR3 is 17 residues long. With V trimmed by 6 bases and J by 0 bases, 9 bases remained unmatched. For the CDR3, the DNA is TGTGCCAGCAGAGAACTAGCGGGAGGACCAATCTCCTACGAGCAGTACTTC. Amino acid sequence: CASRELAGGPISYEQYF.

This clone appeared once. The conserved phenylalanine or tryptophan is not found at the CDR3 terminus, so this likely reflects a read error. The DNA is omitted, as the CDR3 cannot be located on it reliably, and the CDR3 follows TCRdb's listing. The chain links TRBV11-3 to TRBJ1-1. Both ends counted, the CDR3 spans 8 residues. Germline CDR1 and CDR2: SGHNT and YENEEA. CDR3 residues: CASGVAGR.

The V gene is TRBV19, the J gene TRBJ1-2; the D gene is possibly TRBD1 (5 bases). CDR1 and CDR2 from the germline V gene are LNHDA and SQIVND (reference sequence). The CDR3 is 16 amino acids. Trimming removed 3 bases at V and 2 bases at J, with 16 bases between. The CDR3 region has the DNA TGTGCCAGTAGTATCACCAGGGCGAGGCCCAACTATGGCTACACCTTC. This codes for CASSITRARPNYGYTF.

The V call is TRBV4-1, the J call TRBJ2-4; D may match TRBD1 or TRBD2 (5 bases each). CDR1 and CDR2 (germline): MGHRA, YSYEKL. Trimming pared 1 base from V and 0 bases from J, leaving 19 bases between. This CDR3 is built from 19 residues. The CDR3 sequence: CASSQGGPGTLLAKNIQYF. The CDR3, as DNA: TGCGCCAGCAGCCAAGGTGGTCCAGGGACCTTACTAGCCAAAAACATTCAGTACTTC.

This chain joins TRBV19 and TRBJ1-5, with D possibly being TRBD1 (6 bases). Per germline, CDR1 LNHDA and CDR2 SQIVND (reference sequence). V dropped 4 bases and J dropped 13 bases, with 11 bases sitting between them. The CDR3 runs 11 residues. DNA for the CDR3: TGTGCCAGTAGTACGACAGGCCTTCAGCATTTT. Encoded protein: CASSTTGLQHF.

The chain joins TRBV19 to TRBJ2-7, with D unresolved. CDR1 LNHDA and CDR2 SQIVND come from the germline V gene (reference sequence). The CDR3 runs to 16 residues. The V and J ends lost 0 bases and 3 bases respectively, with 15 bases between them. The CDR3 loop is CASSIDQSHHYYEQYF. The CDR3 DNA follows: TGTGCCAGTAGTATAGATCAGAGTCATCACTACTACGAGCAGTACTTC.

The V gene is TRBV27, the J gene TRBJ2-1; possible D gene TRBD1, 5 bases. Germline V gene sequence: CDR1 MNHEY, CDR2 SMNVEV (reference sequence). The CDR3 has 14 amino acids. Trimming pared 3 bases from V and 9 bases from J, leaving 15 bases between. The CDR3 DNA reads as TGTGCCAGCAGTTTTCCAGGCAGGGCCGGTGAGCAGTTCTTC. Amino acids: CASSFPGRAGEQFF.

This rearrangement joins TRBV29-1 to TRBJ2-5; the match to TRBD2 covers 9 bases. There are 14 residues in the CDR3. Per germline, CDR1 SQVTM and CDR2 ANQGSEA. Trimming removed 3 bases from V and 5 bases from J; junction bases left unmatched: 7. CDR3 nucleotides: TGCAGCGTTGATCCGCTAGCGGGAAGGGAGACCCAGTACTTC. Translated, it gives CSVDPLAGRETQYF.

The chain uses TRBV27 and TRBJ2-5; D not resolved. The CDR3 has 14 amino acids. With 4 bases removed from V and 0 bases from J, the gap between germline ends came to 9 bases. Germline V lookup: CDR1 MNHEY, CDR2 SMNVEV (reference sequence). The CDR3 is CASSYLGDQETQYF. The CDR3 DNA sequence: TGTGCCAGCAGTTACCTCGGAGACCAAGAGACCCAGTACTTC.